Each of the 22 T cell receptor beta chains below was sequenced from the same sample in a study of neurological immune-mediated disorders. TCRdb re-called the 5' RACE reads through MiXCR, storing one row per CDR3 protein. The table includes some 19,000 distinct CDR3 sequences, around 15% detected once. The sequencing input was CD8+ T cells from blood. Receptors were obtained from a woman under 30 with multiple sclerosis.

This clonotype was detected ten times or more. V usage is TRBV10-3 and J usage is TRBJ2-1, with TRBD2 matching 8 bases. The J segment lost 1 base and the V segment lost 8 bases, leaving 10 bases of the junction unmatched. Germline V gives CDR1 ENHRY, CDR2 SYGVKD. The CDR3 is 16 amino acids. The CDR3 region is CAIFPGSGTSYNEQFF. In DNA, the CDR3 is TGTGCCATCTTCCCCGGTAGCGGGACATCCTACAATGAGCAGTTCTTC.

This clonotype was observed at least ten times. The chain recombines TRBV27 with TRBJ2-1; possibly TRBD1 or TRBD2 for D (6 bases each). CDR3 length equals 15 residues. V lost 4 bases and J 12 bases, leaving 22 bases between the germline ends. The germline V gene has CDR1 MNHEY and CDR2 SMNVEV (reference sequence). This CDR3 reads CASSSIGVRGEVQFF. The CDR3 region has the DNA TGTGCCAGCAGTTCGATTGGTGTAAGGGGGGAGGTGCAGTTCTTC.

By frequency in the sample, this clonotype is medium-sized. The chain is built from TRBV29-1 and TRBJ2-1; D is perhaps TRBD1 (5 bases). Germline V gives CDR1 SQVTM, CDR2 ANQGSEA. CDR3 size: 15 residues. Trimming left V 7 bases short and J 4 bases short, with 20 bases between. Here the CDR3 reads CSGQGMGYPYNEQFF. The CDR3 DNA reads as TGCAGCGGCCAGGGAATGGGTTACCCATACAATGAGCAGTTCTTC.

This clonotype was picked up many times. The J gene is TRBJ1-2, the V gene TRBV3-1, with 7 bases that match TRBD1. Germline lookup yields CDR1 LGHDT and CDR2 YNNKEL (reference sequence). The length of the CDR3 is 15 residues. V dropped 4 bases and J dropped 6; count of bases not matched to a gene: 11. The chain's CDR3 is CASSLVQGTFDGYTF. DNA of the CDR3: TGTGCCAGCAGCCTCGTACAGGGGACCTTTGATGGCTACACCTTC. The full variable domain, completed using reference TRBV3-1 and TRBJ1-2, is DTAVSQTPKYLVTQMGNDKSIKCEQNLGHDTMYWYKQDSKKFLKIMFSYNNKELIINETVPNRFSPKSPDKAHLNLHINSLELGDSAVYFCASSLVQGTFDGYTFGSGTRLTVV.

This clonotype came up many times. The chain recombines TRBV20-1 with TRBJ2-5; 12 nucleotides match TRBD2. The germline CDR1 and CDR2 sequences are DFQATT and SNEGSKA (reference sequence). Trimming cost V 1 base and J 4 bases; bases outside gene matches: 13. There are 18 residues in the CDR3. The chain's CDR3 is CSARGLAGASAAPETQYF. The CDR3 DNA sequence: TGCAGTGCTAGAGGACTAGCGGGAGCTTCGGCGGCCCCAGAGACCCAGTACTTC.

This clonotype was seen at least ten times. DNA of the CDR3: TGCAGTGCGAGCCCTGGCAACGAGCAGTACGTC. Encoded protein: CSASPGNEQYV. The chain uses TRBV20-1 and TRBJ2-7; D unresolved. CDR3 length: 11 residues. Germline V gene lookup returns CDR1 DFQATT and CDR2 SNEGSKA (reference sequence). V lost 6 bases, J lost 5 bases, and 11 bases lay in between.

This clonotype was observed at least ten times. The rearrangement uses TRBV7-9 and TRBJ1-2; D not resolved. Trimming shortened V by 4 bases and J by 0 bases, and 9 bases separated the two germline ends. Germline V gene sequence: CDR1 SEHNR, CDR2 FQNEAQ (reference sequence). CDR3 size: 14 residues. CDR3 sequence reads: CASSSTFTNYGYTF. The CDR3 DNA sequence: TGTGCCAGCAGCTCGACCTTCACTAACTATGGCTACACCTTC.

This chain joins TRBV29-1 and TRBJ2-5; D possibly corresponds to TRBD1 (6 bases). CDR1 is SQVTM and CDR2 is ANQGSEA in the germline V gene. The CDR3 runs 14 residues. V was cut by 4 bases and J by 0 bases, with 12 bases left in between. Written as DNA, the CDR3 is TGCAGCGTTGCTCAAACAGGGAACCAAGAGACCCAGTACTTC. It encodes CSVAQTGNQETQYF. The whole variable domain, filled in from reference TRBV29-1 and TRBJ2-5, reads SAVISQKPSRDICQRGTSLTIQCQVDSQVTMMFWYRQQPGQSLTLIATANQGSEATYESGFVIDKFPISRPNLTFSTLTVSNMSPEDSSIYLCSVAQTGNQETQYFGPGTRLLVL.

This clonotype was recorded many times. The CDR3 DNA follows: TGTGCCAGCAGATTTTCGGGCCTCAATGAGCAGTTCTTC. This codes for CASRFSGLNEQFF. The chain is built from TRBV25-1 and TRBJ2-1; no clear D. Between the trimmed V and J ends, which lost 6 bases and 6 bases, there was a span of 12 bases. Germline V gene data show CDR1 as MGHDK and CDR2 as SYGVNS. This CDR3 contains 13 residues.

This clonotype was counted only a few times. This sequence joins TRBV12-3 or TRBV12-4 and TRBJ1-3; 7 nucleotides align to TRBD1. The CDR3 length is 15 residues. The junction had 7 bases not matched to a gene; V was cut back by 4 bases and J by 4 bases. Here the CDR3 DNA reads TGTGCCAGCAGTTCCTCGACAGGGAGAGGAAACACCATATATTTT. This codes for CASSSSTGRGNTIYF.

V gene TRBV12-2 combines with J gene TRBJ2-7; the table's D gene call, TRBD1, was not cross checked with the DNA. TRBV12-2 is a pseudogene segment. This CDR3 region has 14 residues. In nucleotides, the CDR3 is TGTGCAAGTCGCTTAGACCCCGGGGTAGACGAGCAGTACGTC. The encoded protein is CASRLDPGVDEQYV.

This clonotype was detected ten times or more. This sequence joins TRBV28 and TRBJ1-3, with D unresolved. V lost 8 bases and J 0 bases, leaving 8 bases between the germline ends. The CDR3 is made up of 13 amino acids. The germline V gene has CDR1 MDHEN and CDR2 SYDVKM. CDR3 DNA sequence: TGTGCCAGCGGTCGATTCTCTGGAAACACCATATATTTT. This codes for CASGRFSGNTIYF.

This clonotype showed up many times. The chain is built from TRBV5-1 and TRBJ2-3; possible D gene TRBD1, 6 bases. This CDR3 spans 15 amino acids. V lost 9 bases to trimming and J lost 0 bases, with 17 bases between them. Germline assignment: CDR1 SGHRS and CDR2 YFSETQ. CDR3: CATYSGTTSTDTQYF. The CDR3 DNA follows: TGCGCCACCTATTCGGGGACAACTAGCACAGATACGCAGTATTTT. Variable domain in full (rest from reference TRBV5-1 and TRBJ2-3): KAGVTQTPRYLIKTRGQQVTLSCSPISGHRSVSWYQQTPGQGLQFLFEYFSETQRNKGNFPGRFSGRQFSNSRSEMNVSTLELGDSALYLCATYSGTTSTDTQYFGPGTRLTVL.

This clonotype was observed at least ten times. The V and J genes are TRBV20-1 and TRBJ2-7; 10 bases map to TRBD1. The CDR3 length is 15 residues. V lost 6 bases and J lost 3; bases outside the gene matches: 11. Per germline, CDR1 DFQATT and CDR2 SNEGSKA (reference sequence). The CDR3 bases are TGCAGTGCCGAGCCCCGGGACAGGGGATTCTACGAGCAGTACTTC. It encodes CSAEPRDRGFYEQYF.

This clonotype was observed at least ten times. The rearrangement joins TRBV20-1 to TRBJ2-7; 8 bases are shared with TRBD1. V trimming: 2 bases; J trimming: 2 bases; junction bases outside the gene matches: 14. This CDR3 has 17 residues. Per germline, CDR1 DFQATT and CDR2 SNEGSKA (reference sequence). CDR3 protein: CSARSGQDSEKPYEQYF. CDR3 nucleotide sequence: TGCAGTGCTAGATCGGGACAGGATAGCGAAAAACCCTACGAGCAGTACTTC.

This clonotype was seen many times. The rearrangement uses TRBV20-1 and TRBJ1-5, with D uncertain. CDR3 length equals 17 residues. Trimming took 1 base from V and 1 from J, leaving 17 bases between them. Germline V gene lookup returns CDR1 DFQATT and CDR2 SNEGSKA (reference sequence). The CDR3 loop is CSARGLPIDASNQPQHF. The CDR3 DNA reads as TGCAGTGCTAGAGGTTTGCCGATCGACGCGAGCAATCAGCCCCAGCATTTT.

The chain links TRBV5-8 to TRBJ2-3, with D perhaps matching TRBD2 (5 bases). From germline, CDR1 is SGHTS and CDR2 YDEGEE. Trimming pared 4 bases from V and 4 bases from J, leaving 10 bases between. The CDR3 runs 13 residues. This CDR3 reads CASSQRSSDTQYF. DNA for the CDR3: TGTGCCAGCAGCCAGCGGAGTTCAGATACGCAGTATTTT. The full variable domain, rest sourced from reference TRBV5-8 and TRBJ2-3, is EAGVTQSPTHLIKTRGQQATLRCSPISGHTSVYWYQQALGLGLQFLLWYDEGEERNRGNFPPRFSGRQFPNYSSELNVNALELEDSALYLCASSQRSSDTQYFGPGTRLTVL.

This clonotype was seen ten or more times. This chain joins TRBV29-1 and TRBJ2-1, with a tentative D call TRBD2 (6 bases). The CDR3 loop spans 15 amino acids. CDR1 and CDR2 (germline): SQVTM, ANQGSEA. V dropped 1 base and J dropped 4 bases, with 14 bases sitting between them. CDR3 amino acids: CSVEGTGVGYNEQFF. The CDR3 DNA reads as TGCAGCGTTGAAGGAACGGGAGTGGGGTACAATGAGCAGTTCTTC.

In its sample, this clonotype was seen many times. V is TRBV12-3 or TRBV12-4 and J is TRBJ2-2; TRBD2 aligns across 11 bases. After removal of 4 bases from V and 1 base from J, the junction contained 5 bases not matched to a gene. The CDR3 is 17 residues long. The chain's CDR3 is CASSSLAGGQNTGELFF. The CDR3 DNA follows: TGTGCCAGCAGTTCATTAGCGGGGGGGCAGAACACCGGGGAGCTGTTTTTT.

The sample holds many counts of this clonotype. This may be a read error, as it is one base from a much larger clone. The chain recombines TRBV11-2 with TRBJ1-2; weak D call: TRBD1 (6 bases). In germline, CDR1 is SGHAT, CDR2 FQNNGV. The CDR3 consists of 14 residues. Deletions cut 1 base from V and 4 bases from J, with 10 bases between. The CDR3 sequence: CASSLGGLGYGYTF. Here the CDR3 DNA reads TGTGCCAGCAGCTTAGGGGGGCTAGGCTATGGCTACACCTTC.

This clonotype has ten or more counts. This chain's CDR3 is CATSDIEGDTGELFF. CDR3 nucleotides: TGTGCCACCAGTGATATCGAGGGTGACACCGGGGAGCTGTTTTTT. V gene TRBV24-1 combines with J gene TRBJ2-2, with D possibly TRBD2 on 5 matching bases. V lost 3 bases to trimming and J lost 3 bases, with 10 bases between them. The V gene's germline CDR1 is KGHDR and CDR2 SFDVKD. The CDR3 runs to 15 residues.

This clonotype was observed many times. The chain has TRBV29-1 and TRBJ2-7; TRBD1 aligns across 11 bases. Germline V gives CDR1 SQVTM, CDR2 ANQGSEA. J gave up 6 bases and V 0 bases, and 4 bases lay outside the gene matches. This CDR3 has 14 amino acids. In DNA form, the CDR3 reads TGCAGCGTTGAAGAGGGGACAGGGGGAAGCGAGCAGTACGTC. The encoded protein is CSVEEGTGGSEQYV.